This T cell receptor beta chain was obtained from a study of blood T cell repertoires in COVID-19. Produced via immunoSEQ multiplex PCR; TCRdb's table is partial and in-frame only. This table has approximately 290,000 clones, approximately 85% appearing once. The TCR was taken from a human donor with COVID-19, enrolled during active disease. The donor label of this sample is uncertain. Material: peripheral blood.

CDR3 DNA sequence: TGTGCCAGCAGTCCCCGAGTAGCGGTCCCGGGGGAGCAGTACTTC. This encodes CASSPRVAVPGEQYF. The V and J genes are TRBV3-1 (or the pseudogene TRBV3-2) and TRBJ2-7; a weak D match, TRBD2 (6 bases). The germline V and J ends were trimmed by 6 bases and 7 bases, with 22 bases remaining between them. The CDR3 sequence is 15 residues long. The germline CDR1 and CDR2 sequences are LGHDT and YNNKEL (reference sequence).